A single sample gave rise to the 15 T cell receptor beta chains below, sequenced in a study of shared clonotypes between healthy human individuals. Naive CD8 populations comprised CD45RO-negative cells positively selected for CCR7, excluding terminally differentiated effector memory CD45RA+ cells. Assay used: immunoSEQ multiplex PCR; TCRdb lists only in-frame clones, some missing. The table lists about 2.1 million clones, just over 90% of them singletons. Material for sequencing was naive CD8+ T cells from PBMCs. Every receptor here comes from a young man in good health. Some clones in this sample may be carry-over from other donors' samples.

The chain recombines TRBV9 with TRBJ1-6; possibly TRBD1 for D (5 bases). Trimming shortened V by 0 bases and J by 7 bases, and 11 bases separated the two germline ends. CDR3 length equals 15 residues. Germline V CDR1 and CDR2: SGDLS, YYNGEE. The CDR3 coding sequence is TGTGCCAGCAGCGTAGGAGGGGTGGCCAATTCACCCCTCCACTTT. This codes for CASSVGGVANSPLHF.

The rearrangement uses TRBV28 and TRBJ1-5; D perhaps matches TRBD1 (5 bases). The ends were cut back, 6 bases at V and 7 bases at J, with 13 bases in the middle. The CDR3 runs 13 residues. The germline CDR1 and CDR2 sequences are MDHEN and SYDVKM. CDR3 sequence reads: CASRAGLRQPQHF. The CDR3 region has the DNA TGTGCCAGCAGGGCAGGGTTAAGGCAGCCCCAGCATTTT. Full variable domain (remainder filled in from reference TRBV28 and TRBJ1-5): DVKVTQSSRYLVKRTGEKVFLECVQDMDHENMFWYRQDPGLGLRLIYFSYDVKMKEKGDIPEGYSVSREKKERFSLILESASTNQTSMYLCASRAGLRQPQHFGDGTRLSIL.

V gene TRBV4-1 combines with J gene TRBJ2-1, with a tentative D call TRBD2 (5 bases). The germline V gene has CDR1 MGHRA and CDR2 YSYEKL. This CDR3 is 15 amino acids long. Trimming took off 2 bases at V and 4 bases at J, with 12 bases between the two ends. Written as DNA, the CDR3 is TGCGCCAGCAGCCAAAAGCCAGCGGATTACAATGAGCAGTTCTTC. It yields the protein CASSQKPADYNEQFF.

The chain links TRBV9 to TRBJ2-3, with D perhaps given as TRBD1 or TRBD2 (5 bases each). Germline CDR1 and CDR2: SGDLS and YYNGEE. The CDR3 has 15 residues. V was pared by 4 bases and J by 2 bases, with 14 bases between. CDR3 coding DNA: TGTGCCAGCAGCCGTTCAGGGACCATCACAGATACGCAGTATTTT. Translating gives CASSRSGTITDTQYF.

This clone was found once. The chain recombines TRBV15 with TRBJ2-5, with TRBD1 matching over 9 bases. The trim removed 5 bases at V and 4 bases at J, leaving 5 bases unmatched. CDR3 length: 14 amino acids. Germline CDR1 is LNHNV and CDR2 is YYDKDF (reference sequence). CDR3 residues: CATSHTGGIETQYF. CDR3 DNA: TGTGCCACCAGCCATACAGGGGGCATAGAGACCCAGTACTTC.

The chain employs TRBV29-1 and TRBJ2-1; no clear D. CDR3 size: 13 residues. Germline CDR1 is SQVTM and CDR2 is ANQGSEA. The V end was cut by 7 bases, the J end by 7 bases, with 17 bases between. The CDR3 bases are TGCAGCGCCGGGTGGGGATTACAAAATGAGCAGTTCTTC. This encodes CSAGWGLQNEQFF.

J is TRBJ1-5 and V is TRBV15; D ambiguous. The CDR3 runs to 15 residues. The germline gives CDR1 LNHNV, CDR2 YYDKDF (reference sequence). The ends were cut back, 0 bases at V and 3 bases at J, with 9 bases in the middle. CDR3 amino acids: CATSRDVDVNQPQHF. Here the CDR3 DNA reads TGTGCCACCAGCAGAGATGTGGACGTCAATCAGCCCCAGCATTTT.

The V and J genes are TRBV28 and TRBJ2-7; 7 bases agree with TRBD1. After removal of 3 bases from V and 6 bases from J, the junction contained 8 bases not matched to a gene. Looked up from germline, CDR1 is MDHEN and CDR2 is SYDVKM. This CDR3 has 14 residues. CDR3 in amino acids: CASSLWEQGFEQYF. In DNA form, the CDR3 reads TGTGCCAGCAGTTTGTGGGAACAGGGGTTCGAGCAGTACTTC.

The chain is built from TRBV7-9 and TRBJ2-3, with TRBD1 identical over 8 bases. V lost 5 bases to trimming and J lost 1 base; unmatched junction nucleotides: 8. CDR1 is SEHNR and CDR2 is FQNEAQ in the germline V gene (reference sequence). The CDR3 is 16 residues long. The CDR3 sequence: CASSPPDRVGTDTQYF. The DNA for the CDR3 is TGTGCCAGCAGCCCACCGGACAGGGTTGGCACAGATACGCAGTATTTT. Full variable domain (rest looked up from reference TRBV7-9 and TRBJ2-3): DTGVSQNPRHKITKRGQNVTFRCDPISEHNRLYWYRQTLGQGPEFLTYFQNEAQLEKSRLLSDRFSAERPKGSFSTLEIQRTEQGDSAMYLCASSPPDRVGTDTQYFGPGTRLTVL.

This clone was seen a handful of times. V gene TRBV2 combines with J gene TRBJ2-7; D remains ambiguous. This CDR3 comprises 11 residues. Germline CDR1 reads SNHLY; CDR2 reads FYNNEI. V shed 1 base and J shed 5 bases, with 3 bases lying between them. The CDR3 loop reads CASSEVDEQYF. Written as DNA, the CDR3 is TGTGCCAGCAGTGAAGTTGACGAGCAGTACTTC. Full variable domain (outside the CDR3, taken from reference TRBV2 and TRBJ2-7): EPEVTQTPSHQVTQMGQEVILRCVPISNHLYFYWYRQILGQKVEFLVSFYNNEISEKSEIFDDQFSVERPDGSNFTLKIRSTKLEDSAMYFCASSEVDEQYFGPGTRLTVT.

The chain carries TRBV9 and TRBJ2-7; 11 bases align to TRBD1. Germline values: CDR1 SGDLS, CDR2 YYNGEE. This CDR3 is 15 amino acids long. The V gene end was trimmed by 4 bases and the J gene end by 4 bases; junction bases not matched to a gene: 7. The CDR3 nucleotides read TGTGCCAGCAGCCCCCATGGACAGGGGGCATACGAGCAGTACTTC. It is translated as CASSPHGQGAYEQYF.

This clone has more than one count but fewer than ten. The same CDR3 also results from other DNA sequences found in this sample. The DNA for the CDR3 is TGTGCCAGCAGCCCCCGAGGAGGGAACACTGAAGCTTTCTTT. Its protein is CASSPRGGNTEAFF. J is TRBJ1-1 and V is TRBV9; D gene unclear. V was cut by 4 bases and J by 1 base, with 11 bases left in between. The CDR3 is made up of 14 amino acids. Germline V gene data show CDR1 as SGDLS and CDR2 as YYNGEE.

Turning to this clone: The same CDR3 also results from other DNA sequences found in this sample. This chain uses TRBV19 with TRBJ2-7; D may be TRBD1 (5 bases). In germline, CDR1 is LNHDA, CDR2 SQIVND (reference sequence). V dropped 2 bases and J dropped 5 bases, with 7 bases sitting between them. This CDR3 is built from 12 residues. In DNA form, the CDR3 reads TGTGCCAGTAGTATACAGGGTGACGAGCAGTACTTC. The encoded protein is CASSIQGDEQYF.

The V and J genes are TRBV6-1 and TRBJ2-7, with D uncertain. The V end lost 2 bases, the J end lost 3 bases, and 11 bases lay between the germline ends. The CDR3 covers 14 residues. Per the germline V gene, CDR1 is MNHNS and CDR2 is SASEGT. CDR3 in DNA: TGTGCCAGCAGTGAAAGGCTAGGGTACTACGAGCAGTACTTC. Amino acid sequence: CASSERLGYYEQYF.

V and J are TRBV10-1 and TRBJ2-7; 7 nucleotides align to TRBD2. CDR3 length: 12 residues. After removal of 2 bases from V and 6 bases from J, the junction contained 1 base not matched to a gene. Germline lookup yields CDR1 WNHNN and CDR2 SYGVQD (reference sequence). This CDR3 is CASSEGGGEQYF. DNA of the CDR3: TGCGCCAGCAGTGAGGGGGGGGGCGAGCAGTACTTC.